The next 31 T cell receptor beta chains were all read from a single sample in a study of OX40 agonist ivuxolimab in advanced cancers. Assay: immunoSEQ multiplex PCR; the TCRdb copy retains only in-frame clones and omits some. This table holds 25,000 to 30,000 clones, about 90% found once. The input for sequencing was CD4+ or CD8+ T cells sorted from blood, taken in a trial of the OX40 agonist ivuxolimab. These TCRs come from an adult with an advanced solid tumor such as melanoma, head and neck, liver or kidney cancer.

This sequence joins TRBV5-3 and TRBJ2-7, with unresolved D. TRBV5-3 is noted as an ORF with a role that remains uncertain. This CDR3 is built from 13 residues. V lost 0 bases and J lost 3, with 7 bases in between. Here the CDR3 DNA reads TGTGCCAGAAGCTTGGCCGGCTACTACGAGCAGTACTTC. Translating gives CARSLAGYYEQYF.

This clone was counted a single time. This chain uses TRBV6-6 with TRBJ1-2; D not resolved. Trimming shortened V by 4 bases and J by 0 bases, and 6 bases separated the two germline ends. The length of the CDR3 is 13 residues. Germline CDR1 MNHNY, CDR2 SVGAGI (reference sequence). The CDR3 sequence is CASSSTPNYGYTF. The CDR3 nucleotides are TGTGCCAGCAGTTCCACCCCTAACTATGGCTACACCTTC.

This chain links TRBV5-4 with TRBJ2-3; possibly TRBD1 or TRBD2 for D (7 bases each). This CDR3 region has 16 residues. CDR1 is SGHNT and CDR2 is YYREEE in the germline V gene (reference sequence). V was shortened by 3 bases and J by 1 base, with 15 bases between the two germline ends. CDR3 DNA: TGTGCCAGCAGCTCATACCAGGGGGGGGGCACAGATACGCAGTATTTT. Amino acids: CASSSYQGGGTDTQYF.

As concerns this clone: The sample holds other DNA sequences that translate to the same CDR3. The rearrangement links TRBV27 to TRBJ2-1; D unclear. The CDR3 loop spans 16 amino acids. V lost 5 bases, J lost 0 bases, and 14 bases lay in between. Germline assignment: CDR1 MNHEY and CDR2 SMNVEV (reference sequence). The CDR3 DNA reads as TGTGCCAGCAGTCCGTCCCCTCAGAGCTCCTACAATGAGCAGTTCTTC. The encoded protein is CASSPSPQSSYNEQFF.

V is TRBV9 and J is TRBJ2-2; 7 nucleotides align to TRBD2. CDR1 is SGDLS, CDR2 YYNGEE, per germline. There are 16 residues in the CDR3. The V segment lost 0 bases and the J segment 6 bases; nucleotides outside the gene matches: 8. The CDR3 DNA reads as TGTGCCAGCAGCGTAGAACCCGGGAGGAAGTCCGGGGAGCTGTTTTTT. Residues: CASSVEPGRKSGELFF. Full variable domain (outside the CDR3, taken from reference TRBV9 and TRBJ2-2): DSGVTQTPKHLITATGQRVTLRCSPRSGDLSVYWYQQSLDQGLQFLIQYYNGEERAKGNILERFSAQQFPDLHSELNLSSLELGDSALYFCASSVEPGRKSGELFFGEGSRLTVL.

This clone was counted a few times. V usage is TRBV7-3 and J usage is TRBJ2-5; D may be TRBD1 (6 bases). Germline V CDR1 and CDR2: SGHTA, FQGTGA. CDR3 length: 16 residues. Trimming removed 5 bases at V and 1 base at J, with 17 bases between. CDR3 DNA: TGTGCCAGCAGCCTTCTGGGGGCAGGCGTCCAAGAGACCCAGTACTTC. It codes for CASSLLGAGVQETQYF.

This rearrangement joins TRBV7-6 to TRBJ2-1; no clear D gene. Germline assignment: CDR1 SGHVS and CDR2 FNYEAQ. V was pared by 5 bases and J by 5 bases, with 19 bases between. The CDR3 consists of 16 residues. Here the CDR3 reads CASSHVYENGNNEQFF. For the CDR3, the DNA is TGTGCCAGCAGCCACGTCTATGAAAACGGAAACAATGAGCAGTTCTTC.

This chain connects TRBV9 to TRBJ2-7; 7 bases are a match to TRBD2. This CDR3 contains 15 residues. Germline V gives CDR1 SGDLS, CDR2 YYNGEE. V trimming: 4 bases; J trimming: 0 bases; junction bases outside the gene matches: 7. In DNA, the CDR3 is TGTGCCAGCAGCCCAGGACTAGTGAGCTCCTACGAGCAGTACTTC. Translation gives CASSPGLVSSYEQYF.

V usage is TRBV6-1 and J usage is TRBJ1-2, with TRBD1 as a possible D gene (5 bases). V lost 6 bases and J lost 2, with 10 bases in between. The CDR3 loop spans 13 amino acids. Germline CDR1 and CDR2: MNHNS and SASEGT. The CDR3 nucleotides are TGTGCCAGCAGGGGGGGTGGGAACTATGGCTACACCTTC. Protein product: CASRGGGNYGYTF.

The gene calls are TRBV5-4 and TRBJ2-7; either TRBD1 or TRBD2 may fit D (5 bases each). The germline CDR1 and CDR2 sequences are SGHNT and YYREEE (reference sequence). The CDR3 runs 12 residues. The V gene lost 4 bases and the J gene lost 6 bases, with 11 bases spanning the gap. CDR3 loop: CASSVGTAEQYF. CDR3 in DNA: TGTGCCAGCAGCGTCGGGACCGCCGAGCAGTACTTC.

The chain carries TRBV19 and TRBJ2-6; 8 nucleotides line up with TRBD1. Germline values: CDR1 LNHDA, CDR2 SQIVND (reference sequence). Losses at the gene ends were 4 bases for V and 1 base for J; bases not matched to a gene: 9. The CDR3 sequence is 18 residues long. CDR3 in DNA: TGTGCCAGTAGTACAGGGAACAGGGGGTGGTCTGGGGCCAACGTCCTGACTTTC. Translated, it gives CASSTGNRGWSGANVLTF. The entire variable domain, with the rest obtained from reference TRBV19 and TRBJ2-6, is as follows: DGGITQSPKYLFRKEGQNVTLSCEQNLNHDAMYWYRQDPGQGLRLIYYSQIVNDFQKGDIAEGYSVSREKKESFPLTVTSAQKNPTAFYLCASSTGNRGWSGANVLTFGAGSRLTVL.

This clone showed up just once. This sequence joins TRBV5-1 and TRBJ1-2; perhaps TRBD1 as D (6 bases). Trimming left V 0 bases short and J 2 bases short, with 14 bases between. CDR1 and CDR2 (germline): SGHRS, YFSETQ. The CDR3 covers 16 residues. CDR3 protein: CASSLGGHLLNYGYTF. DNA for the CDR3: TGCGCCAGCAGCTTGGGGGGACACCTTCTGAACTATGGCTACACCTTC.

The chain employs TRBV19 and TRBJ1-2; D possibly corresponds to TRBD1 (6 bases). From germline, CDR1 is LNHDA and CDR2 SQIVND (reference sequence). The CDR3 has 15 residues. V shed 3 bases and J shed 4 bases, with 15 bases lying between them. The CDR3 protein is CASSIRGALPYGYTF. Here the CDR3 DNA reads TGTGCCAGTAGTATCCGGGGGGCCCTTCCCTATGGCTACACCTTC.

J is TRBJ1-1 and V is TRBV19; TRBD1 is a possible D gene (5 bases). Deletions cut 4 bases from V and 5 bases from J, with 20 bases between. This CDR3 spans 16 amino acids. The germline V gene has CDR1 LNHDA and CDR2 SQIVND (reference sequence). CDR3 DNA sequence: TGTGCCAGTAGTAACCTGGACGGGACGGTGGGTACTGAAGCTTTCTTT. This translates into CASSNLDGTVGTEAFF.

V is TRBV7-6 and J is TRBJ2-7; weak D call: TRBD1 (5 bases). CDR3 length equals 13 residues. Germline V gives CDR1 SGHVS, CDR2 FNYEAQ. V was pared by 2 bases and J by 4 bases, with 9 bases between. CDR3 protein: CASSLTAGYEQYF. The CDR3, as DNA: TGTGCCAGCAGCTTAACAGCAGGGTACGAGCAGTACTTC.

V and J are TRBV7-9 and TRBJ1-1; 12 positions agree with TRBD1. Germline V CDR1 and CDR2: SEHNR, FQNEAQ (reference sequence). This CDR3 is 14 amino acids long. The V segment lost 5 bases and the J segment 10 bases; nucleotides outside the gene matches: 8. The CDR3 region is CASSTRDRGHVAFF. The CDR3 DNA reads TGTGCCAGCAGCACCCGGGACAGGGGGCATGTAGCTTTCTTT. Supplemented by reference TRBV7-9 and TRBJ1-1, the full variable domain reads DTGVSQNPRHKITKRGQNVTFRCDPISEHNRLYWYRQTLGQGPEFLTYFQNEAQLEKSRLLSDRFSAERPKGSFSTLEIQRTEQGDSAMYLCASSTRDRGHVAFFGQGTRLTVV.

This clone was counted a single time. The chain uses TRBV27 and TRBJ2-3, with TRBD2 matching over 12 bases. This CDR3 contains 19 residues. V lost 6 bases, J lost 4 bases, and 17 bases stayed unmatched. Germline V lookup: CDR1 MNHEY, CDR2 SMNVEV (reference sequence). CDR3 residues: CASRTGLAGSRHIADTQYF. CDR3 DNA sequence: TGTGCCAGCAGGACCGGACTAGCGGGGAGTAGGCACATCGCAGATACGCAGTATTTT.

CDR3 DNA: TGTGCCACCAGCAAAGCCAGGAATCTACGAGAGCAGTACTTC. As protein: CATSKARNLREQYF. V usage is TRBV15 and J usage is TRBJ2-7; D is ambiguous. The CDR3 is made up of 14 amino acids. Per the germline V gene, CDR1 is LNHNV and CDR2 is YYDKDF (reference sequence). Trimming took off 4 bases at V and 7 bases at J, with 17 bases between the two ends.

This chain joins TRBV4-1 and TRBJ1-2; 7 bases align to TRBD1. J was trimmed by 6 bases and V by 4 bases; bases with no gene match: 8. This CDR3 has 14 amino acids. Germline CDR1 is MGHRA and CDR2 is YSYEKL. As DNA, the CDR3 is TGCGCCAGCAGCCCCGCCAGGGGGAACGATGGCTACACCTTC. It translates to CASSPARGNDGYTF.

The chain couples TRBV9 to TRBJ1-2, with D uncertain. V was trimmed by 0 bases and J by 0 bases, leaving 9 bases between them. CDR3 length: 15 residues. The V gene's germline CDR1 is SGDLS and CDR2 YYNGEE. In nucleotides, the CDR3 is TGTGCCAGCAGCGTAGCGGTCAGGACTAACTATGGCTACACCTTC. Its protein is CASSVAVRTNYGYTF.

The CDR3 DNA reads as TGTGCCAGCAGCAAACGGTGGCCGAACAAAAGGACAGATACGCAGTATTTT. Translated: CASSKRWPNKRTDTQYF. V and J are TRBV21-1 and TRBJ2-3. TRBV21-1 has pseudogene status. CDR3 length equals 17 residues.

DNA of the CDR3: TGTGCCAGCAGCTCCAGGGGCTACGAGCAGTACTTC. It translates to CASSSRGYEQYF. The V call is TRBV13, the J call TRBJ2-7; a possible D gene is TRBD1 (6 bases). Germline CDR1 reads PRHDT; CDR2 reads FYEKMQ (reference sequence). V lost 4 bases and J lost 3, with 7 bases in between. The CDR3 is made up of 12 amino acids.

J is TRBJ2-7 and V is TRBV7-6; 7 bases match TRBD1. Trimming took 1 base from V and 5 from J; bases not matched to a gene: 5. Germline V lookup: CDR1 SGHVS, CDR2 FNYEAQ. This CDR3 comprises 14 residues. The CDR3 DNA follows: TGTGCCAGCAGCTTAGTGCTCACAGGGGACGAGCAGTACTTC. Its translation: CASSLVLTGDEQYF.

J is TRBJ2-1 and V is TRBV28; tentatively, D is TRBD1 or TRBD2 (6 bases each). CDR1 is MDHEN and CDR2 is SYDVKM in the germline V gene. Between the trimmed V and J ends, which lost 3 bases and 2 bases, there was a span of 14 bases. The CDR3 consists of 16 residues. CDR3 sequence (DNA): TGTGCCAGCAGTTTGGGGGCGGGACCCCCCTACAATGAGCAGTTCTTC. Protein sequence: CASSLGAGPPYNEQFF.

This chain joins TRBV7-9 and TRBJ2-3, with 7 bases lining up with TRBD1. V lost 3 bases to trimming and J lost 4 bases; unmatched junction nucleotides: 1. The germline V gene encodes CDR1 SEHNR and CDR2 FQNEAQ (reference sequence). The CDR3 runs to 13 residues. CDR3 sequence reads: CASSLTGSDTQYF. CDR3 bases: TGTGCCAGCAGCTTGACAGGGTCAGATACGCAGTATTTT. The variable domain in full, with the rest retrieved from reference TRBV7-9 and TRBJ2-3, is DTGVSQNPRHKITKRGQNVTFRCDPISEHNRLYWYRQTLGQGPEFLTYFQNEAQLEKSRLLSDRFSAERPKGSFSTLEIQRTEQGDSAMYLCASSLTGSDTQYFGPGTRLTVL.

The V and J genes are TRBV4-2 and TRBJ2-7; the match to TRBD2 covers 11 bases. Germline V gene data show CDR1 as LGHNA and CDR2 as YNFKEQ. Trimming cost V 2 bases and J 2 bases; bases outside gene matches: 2. This CDR3 is 15 amino acids long. The CDR3 here is CASSQLSGRAYEQYF. CDR3 nucleotide sequence: TGTGCCAGCAGCCAACTTAGCGGGAGGGCCTACGAGCAGTACTTC.

V gene TRBV6-5 combines with J gene TRBJ2-6; D is undetermined. With 1 base removed from V and 4 bases from J, the gap between germline ends came to 8 bases. In germline, CDR1 is MNHEY, CDR2 SVGAGI. The CDR3 runs to 15 residues. CDR3 residues: CASSYLAGGANVLTF. As DNA, the CDR3 is TGTGCCAGCAGTTACTTGGCAGGAGGGGCCAACGTCCTGACTTTC.

This chain links TRBV6-6 with TRBJ2-1; 7 bases match TRBD1. Germline V gives CDR1 MNHNY, CDR2 SVGAGI (reference sequence). The CDR3 sequence is 15 residues long. V shed 2 bases, J shed 6 bases, and the junction held 7 bases outside the gene matches. The CDR3 region is CASSYMTGPVNEQFF. CDR3 nucleotides: TGTGCCAGCAGTTACATGACAGGGCCCGTCAATGAGCAGTTCTTC.

The V and J genes are TRBV2 and TRBJ2-7, with D unclear. Germline CDR1 reads SNHLY; CDR2 reads FYNNEI. The CDR3 runs to 13 residues. V was trimmed by 6 bases and J by 3 bases, leaving 12 bases between them. The CDR3, as DNA: TGTGCCAGCAGAAACCCGGGCTACTACGAGCAGTACTTC. It yields the protein CASRNPGYYEQYF.

V and J are TRBV7-9 and TRBJ2-1; TRBD2 aligns across 8 bases. Germline V CDR1 and CDR2: SEHNR, FQNEAQ (reference sequence). This CDR3 comprises 12 residues. V was pared by 1 base and J by 10 bases, with 0 bases of the junction left unmatched. CDR3 in amino acids: CASSLGLAEQFF. CDR3 bases: TGTGCCAGCAGCTTAGGACTAGCGGAGCAGTTCTTC.

The chain joins TRBV2 to TRBJ2-3; D remains unclear. V gave up 5 bases and J gave up 2 bases, with 11 bases separating them. There are 14 residues in the CDR3. Germline V gene sequence: CDR1 SNHLY, CDR2 FYNNEI. The chain's CDR3 is CASSYFPPTDTQYF. DNA for the CDR3: TGTGCCAGCAGTTACTTCCCCCCCACAGATACGCAGTATTTT.